These 2 T cell receptor beta chains were sequenced from one sample in a study of blood T cell repertoires in COVID-19. The protocol was immunoSEQ multiplex PCR, while the TCRdb copy is restricted to in-frame clones and leaves out a portion. This table holds about 74,000 clones, roughly three quarters found once. Material: peripheral blood. These receptors were taken from an older man with acute or convalescent COVID-19.

The chain recombines TRBV25-1 with TRBJ2-5; D not certain. CDR3 length equals 12 residues. Trimming left V 3 bases short and J 5 bases short, with 7 bases between. Germline lookup yields CDR1 MGHDK and CDR2 SYGVNS. CDR3 DNA sequence: TGTGCCAGCAGTGATGTAGTTGAGACCCAGTACTTC. This codes for CASSDVVETQYF.

V is TRBV5-4 and J is TRBJ2-5; 8 bases align to TRBD1. Germline V gene sequence: CDR1 SGHNT, CDR2 YYREEE (reference sequence). After removal of 4 bases from V and 5 bases from J, the junction contained 7 bases not matched to a gene. The CDR3 covers 14 residues. The CDR3 DNA is TGTGCCAGCAGCCGCCAGGGGGCGGCGGAGACCCAGTACTTC. Amino acid sequence: CASSRQGAAETQYF.